This TCR beta chain was recovered during a study of cytomegalovirus exposure and HLA in healthy donors. The junction had 7 bases not matched to a gene; V was cut back by 1 base and J by 0 bases. The CDR3 spans 16 residues. Germline values: CDR1 SGHDT, CDR2 YYEEEE. This PCR relied on a set of 60 Vbeta primers and 13 Jbeta primers. Using immunoSEQ multiplex PCR, the repertoire was profiled, and TCRdb retains in-frame clones only, with some absent. This table has more than 95,000 clones, around 60% appearing once. The specimen was PBMCs. This receptor was identified in a man aged 55-75 years in good health and CMV-seronegative. The V call is TRBV5-6, the J call TRBJ2-7, with TRBD1 identical over 7 bases. The CDR3 sequence is CASSLIGGQTSYEQYF. The CDR3 bases are TGTGCCAGCAGCTTGATTGGGGGACAGACCTCCTACGAGCAGTACTTC.